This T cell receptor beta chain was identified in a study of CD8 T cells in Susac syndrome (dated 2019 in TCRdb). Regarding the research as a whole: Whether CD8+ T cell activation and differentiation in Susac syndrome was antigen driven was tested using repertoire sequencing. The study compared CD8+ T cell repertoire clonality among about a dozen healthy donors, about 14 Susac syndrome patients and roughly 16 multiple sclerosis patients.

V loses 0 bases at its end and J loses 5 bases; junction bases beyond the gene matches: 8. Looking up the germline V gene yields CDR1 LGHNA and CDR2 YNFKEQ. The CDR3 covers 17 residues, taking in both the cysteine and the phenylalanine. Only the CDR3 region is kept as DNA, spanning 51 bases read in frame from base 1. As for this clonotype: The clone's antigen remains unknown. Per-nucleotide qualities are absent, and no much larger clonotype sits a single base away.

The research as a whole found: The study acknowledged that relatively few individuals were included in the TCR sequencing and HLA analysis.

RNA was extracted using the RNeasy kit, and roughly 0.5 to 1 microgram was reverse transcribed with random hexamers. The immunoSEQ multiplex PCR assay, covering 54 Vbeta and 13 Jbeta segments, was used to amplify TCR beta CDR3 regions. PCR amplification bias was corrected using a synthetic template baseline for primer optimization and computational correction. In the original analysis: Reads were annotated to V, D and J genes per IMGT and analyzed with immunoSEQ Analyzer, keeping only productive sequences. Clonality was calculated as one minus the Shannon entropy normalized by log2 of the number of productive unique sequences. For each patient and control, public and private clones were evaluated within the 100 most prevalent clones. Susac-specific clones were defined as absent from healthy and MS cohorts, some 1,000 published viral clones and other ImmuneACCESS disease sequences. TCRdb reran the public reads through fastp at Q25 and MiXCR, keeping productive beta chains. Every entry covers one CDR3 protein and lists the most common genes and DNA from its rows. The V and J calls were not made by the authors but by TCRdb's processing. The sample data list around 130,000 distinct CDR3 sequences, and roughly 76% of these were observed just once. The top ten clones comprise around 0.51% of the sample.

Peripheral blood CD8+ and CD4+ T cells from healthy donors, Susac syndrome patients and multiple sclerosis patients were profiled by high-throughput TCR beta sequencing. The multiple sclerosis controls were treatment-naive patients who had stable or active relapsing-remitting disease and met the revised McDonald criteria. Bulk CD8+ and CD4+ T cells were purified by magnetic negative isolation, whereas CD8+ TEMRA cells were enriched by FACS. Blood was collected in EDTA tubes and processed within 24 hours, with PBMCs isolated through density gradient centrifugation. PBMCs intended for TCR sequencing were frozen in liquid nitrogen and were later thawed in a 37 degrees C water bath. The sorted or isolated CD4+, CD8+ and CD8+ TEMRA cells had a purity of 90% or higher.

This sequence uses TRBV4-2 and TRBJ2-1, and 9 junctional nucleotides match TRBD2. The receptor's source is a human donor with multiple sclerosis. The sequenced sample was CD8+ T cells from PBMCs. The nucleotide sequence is TGTGCCAGCAGCCAAGATGGCGGGGGGGCCGAGAACAATGAGCAGTTCTTC. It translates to CASSQDGGGAENNEQFF.